The sequence of this T cell receptor (beta chain) was determined in a study of blood T cell repertoires in COVID-19. Whole-study context: Acute-phase and convalescent COVID-19 samples originated in the United States, Italy and Spain. Nucleic acid was either cDNA or gDNA, and it came from T cells, B-cell-depleted T cells, or PBMCs.

Under the authors' procedure: Reference gene primer amplification gave nucleated cell count estimates. Using immunoSEQ multiplex PCR, the repertoire was profiled, and TCRdb retains in-frame clones only, with some absent. Clone size and the V and J calls come from that table; the DNA yielded D and trimming. The sample includes some 65,000 clones, 60% to 75% seen only once; the top ten take over 25%. The CDR3 runs 16 residues. J gave up 9 bases and V 5 bases, and 15 bases lay outside the gene matches. Germline-derived CDR1 and CDR2 are SGHAT and FQNNGV. The chain links TRBV11-2 to TRBJ2-1; 8 bases fit TRBD1. The sequenced sample consisted of peripheral blood. The receptor comes from an elderly woman with acute or convalescent COVID-19. Here the CDR3 DNA reads TGTGCCAGCAGCAGCAGGACGGGACAGGCGTTAGGTGAGCAGTTCTTC. Translating gives CASSSRTGQALGEQFF. The complete variable domain, with remaining parts taken from reference TRBV11-2 and TRBJ2-1, reads EAGVAQSPRYKIIEKRQSVAFWCNPISGHATLYWYQQILGQGPKLLIQFQNNGVVDDSQLPKDRFSAERLKGVDSTLKIQPAKLEDSAVYLCASSSRTGQALGEQFFGPGTRLTVL.